The 20 T cell receptor beta chains reported below all come from one sample, sequenced in a study of human T cells and chemical hapten exposure. Using its own MiXCR run on the 5' RACE reads, TCRdb lists one record per CDR3 protein. The repertoire consists of approximately 80,000 distinct CDR3 sequences, with 15% to 20% occurring once and the leading ten covering under 7.5%. Unfractionated whole blood was the source from which total RNA was extracted. The receptors were gathered from a female donor in good health.

The rearrangement links TRBV5-1 to TRBJ1-1; TRBD1 matches 9 bases. V was clipped by 0 bases and J by 11 bases; unmatched bases: 14. The germline V gene has CDR1 SGHRS and CDR2 YFSETQ. The CDR3 runs 16 residues. In nucleotides, the CDR3 is TGCGCCAGCAGCTTGGGCCGAACGGGACAGGGCCCGAAGGCTTTCTTT. Translating it yields CASSLGRTGQGPKAFF.

The gene calls are TRBV12-3 or TRBV12-4 and TRBJ2-1, with D maybe TRBD1 (6 bases). Trimming took 4 bases from V and 7 from J, leaving 8 bases between them. This CDR3 has 12 amino acids. The CDR3: CASSSGVNEQFF. CDR3 sequence (DNA): TGTGCCAGCAGTTCAGGGGTGAATGAGCAGTTCTTC.

This clonotype was recorded at least ten times. J is TRBJ1-1 and V is TRBV20-1, with TRBD1 as a possible D gene (5 bases). The V end lost 0 bases, the J end lost 0 bases, and 17 bases lay between the germline ends. This CDR3 has 17 residues. Germline CDR1 and CDR2: DFQATT and SNEGSKA (reference sequence). The CDR3 DNA sequence: TGCAGTGCTAGAGATCAGGGCGGGCAGGGCTTGAACACTGAAGCTTTCTTT. Translated, it gives CSARDQGGQGLNTEAFF.

This chain uses TRBV6-5 with TRBJ2-7, with 13 nucleotides matching TRBD2. J lost 9 bases, V lost 1 base, and 9 bases had no gene match. Per germline, CDR1 MNHEY and CDR2 SVGAGI. This CDR3 is built from 16 residues. Here the CDR3 reads CASSYLPTSGRAVQYF. CDR3 nucleotide sequence: TGTGCCAGCAGTTACTTACCTACTAGCGGGAGGGCCGTGCAGTACTTC.

V is TRBV29-1 and J is TRBJ2-7, with a weak D call TRBD2 (6 bases). In germline, CDR1 is SQVTM, CDR2 ANQGSEA. The CDR3 has 12 amino acids. Between the trimmed V and J ends, which lost 6 bases and 3 bases, there was a span of 12 bases. The CDR3 protein is CSVRTGVYEQYF. The DNA of the CDR3 is TGCAGCGTGCGGACGGGAGTCTACGAGCAGTACTTC.

This clonotype showed up just a few times. V usage is TRBV5-6 and J usage is TRBJ2-1; 7 bases agree with TRBD2. CDR1 is SGHDT, CDR2 YYEEEE, per germline. Losses at the gene ends were 1 base for V and 8 bases for J; bases not matched to a gene: 3. The CDR3 has 13 residues. The CDR3 region has the DNA TGTGCCAGCAGCTTGTGGGGAGGGCATGAGCAGTTCTTC. Amino acids: CASSLWGGHEQFF.

This clonotype was found a few times. The V and J genes are TRBV2 and TRBJ1-1, with D possibly TRBD1 on 5 matching bases. The CDR3 totals 13 residues. Looked up from germline, CDR1 is SNHLY and CDR2 is FYNNEI. Trimming removed 10 bases at V and 0 bases at J, with 12 bases between. CDR3 residues: CATHRQLNTEAFF. Written as DNA, the CDR3 is TGTGCCACGCATAGACAGCTGAACACTGAAGCTTTCTTT.

The chain carries TRBV12-3 or TRBV12-4 and TRBJ1-1; 7 bases fit TRBD1. This CDR3 spans 13 amino acids. The trim removed 3 bases at V and 9 bases at J, leaving 7 bases unmatched. CDR3 amino acids: CASSLVPGGKAFF. As DNA, the CDR3 is TGTGCCAGCAGTTTGGTGCCAGGGGGGAAAGCTTTCTTT.

Ten or more counts support this clonotype. The V call is TRBV12-3 or TRBV12-4, the J call TRBJ2-3; no firm D call. This CDR3 region has 14 residues. Trimming cost V 8 bases and J 0 bases, with 12 bases left between them. The CDR3 is CASGMGASTDTQYF. The CDR3 bases are TGTGCCAGCGGGATGGGCGCTAGCACAGATACGCAGTATTTT.

This clonotype was recorded a few times. The chain couples TRBV5-1 to TRBJ1-1; no clear D gene. The CDR3 covers 13 residues. Germline V gene lookup returns CDR1 SGHRS and CDR2 YFSETQ. V lost 8 bases and J lost 1, with 12 bases in between. The CDR3 DNA is TGCGCCAGTACGGACGGCCGGAACACTGAAGCTTTCTTT. This gives the protein CASTDGRNTEAFF.

CDR3 sequence (DNA): TGTGCCAGCAGCGCCACATCTGCGTTCGGCCGTTCCTACGAGCAGTACTTC. Its translation: CASSATSAFGRSYEQYF. The chain is built from TRBV6-1 and TRBJ2-7; D call uncertain. The ends were cut back, 6 bases at V and 1 base at J, with 22 bases in the middle. CDR1 is MNHNS and CDR2 is SASEGT in the germline V gene. The CDR3 totals 17 residues.

This clonotype was counted ten times or more. The V call is TRBV7-8, the J call TRBJ2-1; 9 bases line up with TRBD2. The CDR3 extends over 16 amino acids. Trimming took 5 bases from V and 7 from J; bases not matched to a gene: 12. CDR1 SGHVS and CDR2 FQNEAQ come from the germline V gene. The CDR3 protein is CASSPLGSGSLNEQFF. Here the CDR3 DNA reads TGTGCCAGCAGCCCCCTGGGTAGCGGGAGCTTGAATGAGCAGTTCTTC.

The V and J genes are TRBV18 and TRBJ1-6; a weak D match, TRBD1 (6 bases). This CDR3 has 14 amino acids. Germline V gene data show CDR1 as KGHSH and CDR2 as LQKENI. Deletions cut 3 bases from V and 10 bases from J, with 13 bases between. In nucleotides, the CDR3 is TGTGCCAGCTCACCCGAGGGGGAGGGATCACCCCTCCACTTT. Amino acid sequence: CASSPEGEGSPLHF.

This sequence joins TRBV28 and TRBJ2-7; D possibly corresponds to TRBD1 (6 bases). The CDR3 consists of 13 residues. Trimming removed 6 bases from V and 3 bases from J, with 12 bases in between. Germline V gene lookup returns CDR1 MDHEN and CDR2 SYDVKM. CDR3 protein: CASSPGHSYEQYF. The CDR3 DNA reads as TGTGCCAGCAGCCCGGGACACAGCTACGAGCAGTACTTC. Based on the CDR3 plus reference TRBV28 and TRBJ2-7, the full variable domain is DVKVTQSSRYLVKRTGEKVFLECVQDMDHENMFWYRQDPGLGLRLIYFSYDVKMKEKGDIPEGYSVSREKKERFSLILESASTNQTSMYLCASSPGHSYEQYFGPGTRLTVT.

This clonotype occurred a few times. The J gene is TRBJ2-5, the V gene TRBV6-5; no clear D gene. CDR3 size: 14 residues. The germline gives CDR1 MNHEY, CDR2 SVGAGI. The V gene lost 0 bases and the J gene lost 7 bases, with 12 bases spanning the gap. CDR3 sequence reads: CASSYSLVMRTQYF. The CDR3 DNA reads TGTGCCAGCAGTTACTCATTAGTGATGCGGACCCAGTACTTC.

A few counts support this clonotype. The J gene is TRBJ2-3, the V gene TRBV5-1; D possibly corresponds to TRBD1 (5 bases). The germline CDR1 and CDR2 sequences are SGHRS and YFSETQ. The ends were cut back, 2 bases at V and 1 base at J, with 17 bases in the middle. The CDR3 runs to 17 residues. Here the CDR3 DNA reads TGCGCCAGCAGCTTCGTTAGGACACTCGAGGGCACAGATACGCAGTATTTT. It encodes CASSFVRTLEGTDTQYF.

This chain connects TRBV6-5 to TRBJ1-1; 8 bases fit TRBD1. Germline V lookup: CDR1 MNHEY, CDR2 SVGAGI. The CDR3 sequence is 14 residues long. The V segment lost 2 bases and the J segment 7 bases; nucleotides outside the gene matches: 6. The CDR3 is CASSYGTGELEAFF. The CDR3 nucleotides are TGTGCCAGCAGTTACGGGACAGGAGAACTTGAAGCTTTCTTT.

This clonotype showed up just a few times. This sequence joins TRBV12-3 or TRBV12-4 and TRBJ1-1; 7 bases fit TRBD1. The CDR3 runs to 14 residues. With V trimmed by 3 bases and J by 0 bases, 1 base remained unmatched. CDR3: CASSLDRMNTEAFF. CDR3 coding DNA: TGTGCCAGCAGTTTGGACAGGATGAACACTGAAGCTTTCTTT.

This clonotype appeared a few times. The CDR3 DNA reads TGTGCCAGCAGTTTATTGCTCTCAGGGGGCGACTATGGCTACACCTTC. Translating gives CASSLLLSGGDYGYTF. The rearrangement links TRBV28 to TRBJ1-2; 8 positions agree with TRBD1. The length of the CDR3 is 16 residues. Trimming took 1 base from V and 3 from J; bases not matched to a gene: 7. CDR1 and CDR2 (germline): MDHEN, SYDVKM.

A few counts support this clonotype. The rearrangement uses TRBV2 and TRBJ2-2; D not certain. CDR1 is SNHLY, CDR2 FYNNEI, per germline. Trimming removed 7 bases from V and 0 bases from J, with 6 bases in between. This CDR3 has 13 amino acids. As DNA, the CDR3 is TGTGCCAGCACGGGTTCGAACACCGGGGAGCTGTTTTTT. Translation: CASTGSNTGELFF.